This TCR beta chain is from a study of technical replicates of blood from several donors. Sequenced by immunoSEQ multiplex PCR; TCRdb stores in-frame clones only, minus some. The repertoire holds approximately 50,000 clones, with around 96% as singletons. The table lists this clone with a few counts. This CDR3 spans 14 amino acids. The germline V and J ends were trimmed by 4 bases and 7 bases, with 13 bases remaining between them. The germline gives CDR1 LGHNA, CDR2 YNFKEQ. The chain uses TRBV4-2 and TRBJ2-2, with no clear D. This clonotype was sampled from a human donor in good health. The specimen sequenced was T cells isolated from PBMCs. The CDR3 loop reads CASSPSREDGELFF. CDR3 bases: TGTGCCAGCAGCCCTTCCCGAGAGGACGGGGAGCTGTTTTTT.